The 15 T cell receptor beta chains below all came from one sample that was sequenced in a study of shared clonotypes between healthy human individuals. This table comes from immunoSEQ multiplex PCR, and its TCRdb copy is limited to in-frame clones, with some not included. Among 950,000 to 1,300,000 clones listed, about 77% were seen once. Sequencing was performed on memory CD4+ T cells sorted from blood. The sample's subset: CD45RA-negative fraction. The receptors come from a man between 18 and 35 years old in good health.

This rearrangement joins TRBV6-4 to TRBJ2-5, with TRBD2 matching 9 bases. CDR3 size: 14 residues. V shed 11 bases and J 6 bases; nucleotides not matched to a gene: 13. Germline-derived CDR1 and CDR2 are MRHNA and SNTAGT. The chain's CDR3 is CAPRGSGGIKTQYF. The CDR3 DNA is TGTGCCCCCAGGGGGAGCGGGGGGATAAAGACCCAGTACTTC.

The rearrangement joins TRBV9 to TRBJ1-2; 7 nucleotides match TRBD1. V shed 2 bases and J 3 bases; nucleotides not matched to a gene: 7. Germline V gene data show CDR1 as SGDLS and CDR2 as YYNGEE. The CDR3 sequence is 15 residues long. This CDR3 is CASSVTPTGDYGYTF. The CDR3 bases are TGTGCCAGCAGCGTTACGCCAACAGGGGACTATGGCTACACCTTC.

J is TRBJ2-3 and V is TRBV5-4, with D perhaps TRBD1 or TRBD2 (5 bases each). V lost 3 bases and J 4 bases, leaving 12 bases between the germline ends. Germline V gives CDR1 SGHNT, CDR2 YYREEE (reference sequence). The CDR3 totals 14 residues. CDR3 residues: CASSSPLGADTQYF. As DNA, the CDR3 is TGTGCCAGCAGCTCACCCCTGGGGGCAGATACGCAGTATTTT.

The chain uses TRBV30 and TRBJ1-6; TRBD1 agrees at 10 bases. J lost 7 bases, V lost 0 bases, and 9 bases had no gene match. In germline, CDR1 is GTSNPN, CDR2 SVGIG (reference sequence). The CDR3 length is 17 residues. The CDR3 DNA follows: TGTGCCTGGAGTGTACAGACAGGGGGCGCAGGAAATTCACCCCTCCACTTT. Protein product: CAWSVQTGGAGNSPLHF.

The chain combines TRBV18 with TRBJ2-7, with 7 bases identical to TRBD1. Trimming cost V 3 bases and J 3 bases; bases outside gene matches: 8. From germline, CDR1 is KGHSH and CDR2 LQKENI. The length of the CDR3 is 15 residues. CDR3 residues: CASSPTGTEGYEQYF. The CDR3, as DNA: TGTGCCAGCTCACCCACCGGGACAGAGGGCTACGAGCAGTACTTC.

This chain links TRBV6-6 with TRBJ1-2, with D unresolved. V was cut by 5 bases and J by 10 bases, with 14 bases left in between. There are 12 residues in the CDR3. Looked up from germline, CDR1 is MNHNY and CDR2 is SVGAGI (reference sequence). The CDR3, as DNA: TGTGCCAGCAGTCGTGACGGTATCGTCTACACCTTC. Its protein product is CASSRDGIVYTF.

This chain connects TRBV18 to TRBJ2-3; tentatively, D is TRBD1 (6 bases). The length of the CDR3 is 16 residues. Trimming pared 1 base from V and 6 bases from J, leaving 17 bases between. Germline V gene sequence: CDR1 KGHSH, CDR2 LQKENI. Here the CDR3 reads CASSPRRTVKGDTQYF. CDR3 DNA: TGTGCCAGCTCACCACGGAGGACAGTAAAGGGGGATACGCAGTATTTT.

This chain uses TRBV27 with TRBJ2-1; TRBD2 is a possible D gene (5 bases). Germline V CDR1 and CDR2: MNHEY, SMNVEV (reference sequence). With 6 bases removed from V and 6 bases from J, the gap between germline ends came to 15 bases. This CDR3 comprises 14 residues. CDR3 DNA: TGTGCCAGCAGGTGGACGGGGAACTTCAATGAGCAGTTCTTC. It yields the protein CASRWTGNFNEQFF.

This chain uses TRBV6-1 with TRBJ1-6; the D gene is possibly TRBD1 (5 bases). Trimming cost V 6 bases and J 8 bases, with 17 bases left between them. Germline lookup yields CDR1 MNHNS and CDR2 SASEGT. CDR3 length: 15 amino acids. The CDR3 DNA follows: TGTGCCAGCAGGGACCAGGTAGGGGCCGATTCACCCCTCCACTTT. Amino acids: CASRDQVGADSPLHF.

The J gene is TRBJ2-3, the V gene TRBV11-2; D assignment may be TRBD1 or TRBD2 (5 bases each). This CDR3 comprises 15 residues. Trimming shortened V by 1 base and J by 4 bases, and 12 bases separated the two germline ends. The germline gives CDR1 SGHAT, CDR2 FQNNGV. The CDR3 DNA reads TGTGCCAGCAGCTTAGTGAGTTCGGGGCCAGATACGCAGTATTTT. Translating gives CASSLVSSGPDTQYF.

The chain is built from TRBV19 and TRBJ1-5, with no clear D. This CDR3 spans 15 amino acids. The germline gives CDR1 LNHDA, CDR2 SQIVND (reference sequence). V lost 3 bases, J lost 5 bases, and 14 bases lay in between. CDR3 protein: CASSISREGYQPQHF. DNA of the CDR3: TGTGCCAGTAGTATCAGTCGGGAAGGTTATCAGCCCCAGCATTTT.

This chain connects TRBV6-1 to TRBJ1-4; 10 nucleotides agree with TRBD1. The V and J ends lost 2 bases and 8 bases, in that order; junction bases with no gene match: 11. CDR3 length equals 17 residues. In germline, CDR1 is MNHNS, CDR2 SASEGT. CDR3 DNA: TGTGCCAGCAGTGAAAGGCGGCCGGGACAGGGGAGGGAAAAACTGTTTTTT. This sequence encodes CASSERRPGQGREKLFF.

The CDR3 loop reads CASSLDWSGLRRETQYF. Written as DNA, the CDR3 is TGTGCCAGCAGCTTAGATTGGTCAGGGCTCCGCAGAGAGACCCAGTACTTC. J is TRBJ2-5 and V is TRBV11-2, with D perhaps TRBD1 (5 bases). V lost 0 bases to trimming and J lost 4 bases, with 18 bases between them. The CDR3 is 17 amino acids. Germline CDR1 SGHAT, CDR2 FQNNGV. The whole variable domain, remainder taken from reference TRBV11-2 and TRBJ2-5, is EAGVAQSPRYKIIEKRQSVAFWCNPISGHATLYWYQQILGQGPKLLIQFQNNGVVDDSQLPKDRFSAERLKGVDSTLKIQPAKLEDSAVYLCASSLDWSGLRRETQYFGPGTRLLVL.

This CDR3 is CASSRFRDVTYEQYF. The CDR3 region has the DNA TGTGCCAGCAGTCGATTTCGGGACGTCACCTACGAGCAGTACTTC. The chain is built from TRBV6-5 and TRBJ2-7; D may correspond to TRBD1 or TRBD2 (5 bases each). The CDR3 is made up of 15 amino acids. The germline gives CDR1 MNHEY, CDR2 SVGAGI. With 5 bases removed from V and 2 bases from J, the gap between germline ends came to 16 bases.

This chain uses TRBV4-2 with TRBJ1-4, with 8 bases aligning to TRBD1. Losses at the gene ends were 3 bases for V and 8 bases for J; bases not matched to a gene: 5. Germline V gene data show CDR1 as LGHNA and CDR2 as YNFKEQ. CDR3 size: 14 residues. In DNA, the CDR3 is TGTGCCAGCAGCCATACAGGGGGGAACGAAAAACTGTTTTTT. Its protein is CASSHTGGNEKLFF.